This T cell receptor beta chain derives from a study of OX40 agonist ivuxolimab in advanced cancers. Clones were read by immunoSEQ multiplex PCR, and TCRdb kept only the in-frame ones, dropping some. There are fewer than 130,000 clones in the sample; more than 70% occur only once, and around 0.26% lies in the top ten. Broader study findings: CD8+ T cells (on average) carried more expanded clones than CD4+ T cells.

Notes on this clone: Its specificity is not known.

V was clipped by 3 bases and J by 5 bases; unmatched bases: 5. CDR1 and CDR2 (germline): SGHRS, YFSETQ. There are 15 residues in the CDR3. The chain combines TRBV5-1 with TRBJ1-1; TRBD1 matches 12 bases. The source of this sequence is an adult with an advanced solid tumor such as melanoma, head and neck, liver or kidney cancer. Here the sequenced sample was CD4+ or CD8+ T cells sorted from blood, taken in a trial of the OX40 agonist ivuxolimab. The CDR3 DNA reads TGCGCCAGCAGCTCGGGACAGGGGGCTTCTACTGAAGCTTTCTTT. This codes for CASSSGQGASTEAFF.